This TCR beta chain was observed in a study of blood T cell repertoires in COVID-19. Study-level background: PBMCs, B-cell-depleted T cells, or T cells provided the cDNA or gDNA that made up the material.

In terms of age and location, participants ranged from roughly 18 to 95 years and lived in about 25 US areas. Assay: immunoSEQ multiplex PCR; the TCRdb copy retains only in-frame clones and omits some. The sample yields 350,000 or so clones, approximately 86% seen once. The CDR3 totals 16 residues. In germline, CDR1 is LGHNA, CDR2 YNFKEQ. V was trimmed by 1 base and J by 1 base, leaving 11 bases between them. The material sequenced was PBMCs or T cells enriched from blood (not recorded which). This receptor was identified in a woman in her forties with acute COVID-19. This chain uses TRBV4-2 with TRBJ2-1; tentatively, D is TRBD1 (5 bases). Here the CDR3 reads CASSQVLQGSYNEQFF. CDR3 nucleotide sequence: TGTGCCAGCAGCCAAGTTCTCCAGGGATCCTACAATGAGCAGTTCTTC.